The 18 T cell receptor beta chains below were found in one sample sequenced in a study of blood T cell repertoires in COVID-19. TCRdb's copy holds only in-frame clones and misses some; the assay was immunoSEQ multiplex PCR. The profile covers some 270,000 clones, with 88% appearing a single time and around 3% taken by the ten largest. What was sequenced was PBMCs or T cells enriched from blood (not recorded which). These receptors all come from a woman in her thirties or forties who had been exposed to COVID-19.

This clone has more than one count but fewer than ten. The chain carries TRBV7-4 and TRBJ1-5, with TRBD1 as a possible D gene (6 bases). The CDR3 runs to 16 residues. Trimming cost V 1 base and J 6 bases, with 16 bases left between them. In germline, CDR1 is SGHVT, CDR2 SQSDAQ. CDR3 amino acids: CASSLVPRGLFQPQHF. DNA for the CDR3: TGTGCCAGCAGCTTAGTCCCCAGGGGCCTTTTTCAGCCCCAGCATTTT.

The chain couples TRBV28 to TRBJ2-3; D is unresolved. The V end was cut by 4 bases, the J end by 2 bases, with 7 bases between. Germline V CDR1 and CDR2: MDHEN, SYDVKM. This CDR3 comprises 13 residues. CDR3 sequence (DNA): TGTGCCAGCAGTTCCCTAACCACAGATACGCAGTATTTT. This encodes CASSSLTTDTQYF.

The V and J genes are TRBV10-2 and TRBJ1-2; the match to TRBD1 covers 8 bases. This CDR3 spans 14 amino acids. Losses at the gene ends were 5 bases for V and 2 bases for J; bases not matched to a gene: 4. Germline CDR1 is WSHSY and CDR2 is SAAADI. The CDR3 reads CASSPGTGNYGYTF. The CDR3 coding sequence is TGCGCCAGCAGTCCCGGGACAGGCAACTATGGCTACACCTTC.

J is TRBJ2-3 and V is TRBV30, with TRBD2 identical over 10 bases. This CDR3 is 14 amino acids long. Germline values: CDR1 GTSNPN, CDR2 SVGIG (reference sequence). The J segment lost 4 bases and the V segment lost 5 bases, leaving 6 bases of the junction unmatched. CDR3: CAWQLAGWADTQYF. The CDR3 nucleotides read TGTGCCTGGCAACTAGCGGGATGGGCAGATACGCAGTATTTT.

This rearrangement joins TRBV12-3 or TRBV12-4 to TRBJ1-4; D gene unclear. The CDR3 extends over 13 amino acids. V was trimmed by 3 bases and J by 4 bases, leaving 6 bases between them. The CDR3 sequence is CASSLGSNEKLFF. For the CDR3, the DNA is TGTGCCAGCAGTTTGGGCAGTAATGAAAAACTGTTTTTT.

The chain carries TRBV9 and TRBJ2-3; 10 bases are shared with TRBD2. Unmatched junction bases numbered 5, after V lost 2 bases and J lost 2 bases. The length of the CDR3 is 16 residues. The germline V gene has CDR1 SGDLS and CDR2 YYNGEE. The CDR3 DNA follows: TGTGCCAGCAGCGTGAGAGGACTAGCGGCCACAGATACGCAGTATTTT. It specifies CASSVRGLAATDTQYF.

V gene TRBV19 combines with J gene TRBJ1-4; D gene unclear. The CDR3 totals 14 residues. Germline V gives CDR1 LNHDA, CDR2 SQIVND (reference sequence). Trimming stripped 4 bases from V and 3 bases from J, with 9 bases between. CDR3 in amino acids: CASSNGVSNEKLFF. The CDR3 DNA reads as TGTGCCAGTAGTAACGGGGTCTCTAATGAAAAACTGTTTTTT.

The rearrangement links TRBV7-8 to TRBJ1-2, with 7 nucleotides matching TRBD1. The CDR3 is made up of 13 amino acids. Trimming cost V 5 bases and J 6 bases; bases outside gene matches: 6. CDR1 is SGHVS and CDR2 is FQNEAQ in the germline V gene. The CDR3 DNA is TGTGCCAGCAGCCGGGGACAGAGGGATGGCTACACCTTC. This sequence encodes CASSRGQRDGYTF.

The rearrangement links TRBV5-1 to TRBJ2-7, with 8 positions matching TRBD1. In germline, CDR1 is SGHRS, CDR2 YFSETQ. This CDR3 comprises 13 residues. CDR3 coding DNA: TGTGCCAGCAGCTCGGGGGACAGGAACCAGCAGTACGTC. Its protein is CASSSGDRNQQYV.

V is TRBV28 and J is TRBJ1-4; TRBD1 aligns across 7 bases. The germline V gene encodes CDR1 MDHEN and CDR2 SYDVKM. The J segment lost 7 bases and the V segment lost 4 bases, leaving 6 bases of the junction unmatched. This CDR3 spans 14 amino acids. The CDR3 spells CASSWGQPAEKLFF. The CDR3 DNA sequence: TGTGCCAGCAGTTGGGGACAGCCAGCTGAAAAACTGTTTTTT. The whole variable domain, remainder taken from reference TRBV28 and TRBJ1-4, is DVKVTQSSRYLVKRTGEKVFLECVQDMDHENMFWYRQDPGLGLRLIYFSYDVKMKEKGDIPEGYSVSREKKERFSLILESASTNQTSMYLCASSWGQPAEKLFFGSGTQLSVL.

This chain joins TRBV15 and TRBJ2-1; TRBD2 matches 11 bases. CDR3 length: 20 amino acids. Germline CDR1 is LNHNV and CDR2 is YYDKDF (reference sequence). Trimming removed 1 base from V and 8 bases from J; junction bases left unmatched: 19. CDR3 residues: CATSRVVGLAGGRGVHEQFF. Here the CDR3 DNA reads TGTGCCACCAGCAGAGTCGTAGGGCTAGCGGGAGGCCGCGGGGTCCATGAGCAGTTCTTC.

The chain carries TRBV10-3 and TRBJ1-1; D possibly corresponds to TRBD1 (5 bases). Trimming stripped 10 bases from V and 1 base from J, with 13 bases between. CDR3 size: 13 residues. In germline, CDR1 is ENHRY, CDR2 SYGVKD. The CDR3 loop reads CASTGGQNTEAFF. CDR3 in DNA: TGTGCCAGCACCGGCGGACAGAACACTGAAGCTTTCTTT.

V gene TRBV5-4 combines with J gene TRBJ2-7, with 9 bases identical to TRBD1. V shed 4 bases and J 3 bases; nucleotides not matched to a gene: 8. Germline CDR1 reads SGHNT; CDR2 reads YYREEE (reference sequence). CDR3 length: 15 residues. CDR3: CASSDGTGHFYEQYV. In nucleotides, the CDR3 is TGTGCCAGCAGCGACGGGACAGGGCATTTCTACGAGCAGTACGTC.

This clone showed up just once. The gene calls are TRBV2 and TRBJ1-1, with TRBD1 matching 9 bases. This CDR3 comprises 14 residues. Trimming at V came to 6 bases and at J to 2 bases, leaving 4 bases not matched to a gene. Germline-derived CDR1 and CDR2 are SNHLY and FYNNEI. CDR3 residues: CASSPTGGNTEAFF. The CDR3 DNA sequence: TGTGCCAGCAGCCCGACAGGGGGAAACACTGAAGCTTTCTTT.

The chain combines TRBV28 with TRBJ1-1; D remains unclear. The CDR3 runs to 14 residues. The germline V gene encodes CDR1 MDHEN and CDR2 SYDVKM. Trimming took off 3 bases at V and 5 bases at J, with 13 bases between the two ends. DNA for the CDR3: TGTGCCAGCAGTTTGCGGCCCCACGGGACTGAAGCTTTCTTT. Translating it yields CASSLRPHGTEAFF.

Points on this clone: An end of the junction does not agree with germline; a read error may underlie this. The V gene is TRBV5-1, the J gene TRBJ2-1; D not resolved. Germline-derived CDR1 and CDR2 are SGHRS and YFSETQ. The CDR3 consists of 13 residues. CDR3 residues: CASSFSQYNEQFF. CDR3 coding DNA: TGTGCCAGCAGCTTCTCGCAGTACAATGAGCAGTTCTTC.

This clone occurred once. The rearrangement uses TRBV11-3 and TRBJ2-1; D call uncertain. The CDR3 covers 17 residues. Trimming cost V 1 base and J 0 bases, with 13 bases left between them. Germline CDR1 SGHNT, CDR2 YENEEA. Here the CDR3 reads CASSLVPGPSSYNEQFF. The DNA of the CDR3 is TGTGCCAGCAGCTTAGTTCCAGGCCCGAGCTCCTACAATGAGCAGTTCTTC.

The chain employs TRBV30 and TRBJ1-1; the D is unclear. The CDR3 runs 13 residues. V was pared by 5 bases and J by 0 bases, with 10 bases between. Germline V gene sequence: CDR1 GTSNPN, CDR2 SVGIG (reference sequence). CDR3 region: CAWSLGLNTEAFF. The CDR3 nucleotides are TGTGCCTGGTCTTTGGGCCTGAACACTGAAGCTTTCTTT.